A single sample is the source of the 29 T cell receptor beta chains below, sequenced in a study of response to subunit inactivated influenza vaccine. TCRdb fed the RT-PCR reads into MiXCR, producing one record per CDR3 protein. The profile shows 150,000 to 200,000 distinct CDR3 sequences, 12% of them singletons. This sample was shared with a second study, whose subject was T cells expressing NK-cell markers. That paper adds: cDNA encoding TCR beta was synthesized via 5'RACE template switching incorporating UMIs.

The sample was CD8+ T cells sorted from PBMCs, taken roughly 12 days after vaccination. The receptors originated from a man in his fifties or sixties who received an inactivated influenza vaccine.

This clonotype was counted a few times. V is TRBV7-9 and J is TRBJ2-1; TRBD1 matches 9 bases. V lost 7 bases to trimming and J lost 4 bases; unmatched junction nucleotides: 5. The CDR3 has 14 residues. Germline CDR1 SEHNR, CDR2 FQNEAQ (reference sequence). The CDR3 DNA is TGTGCCAGCACCCCAGGGACAGGGTACAATGAGCAGTTCTTC. Translating gives CASTPGTGYNEQFF.

The sample holds a few counts of this clonotype. This chain links TRBV30 with TRBJ1-2, with TRBD1 identical over 9 bases. Germline loops: CDR1 GTSNPN, CDR2 SVGIG (reference sequence). V dropped 2 bases and J dropped 7; count of bases not matched to a gene: 11. This CDR3 comprises 15 residues. The CDR3 region has the DNA TGTGCCTGGAGTCGTAGGGACAGGGATGTGGCTGGCTACACCTTC. Protein: CAWSRRDRDVAGYTF. The complete variable domain, with remaining parts taken from reference TRBV30 and TRBJ1-2, reads SQTIHQWPATLVQPVGSPLSLECTVEGTSNPNLYWYRQAAGRGLQLLFYSVGIGQISSEVPQNLSASRPQDRQFILSSKKLLLSDSGFYLCAWSRRDRDVAGYTFGSGTRLTVV.

This clonotype occurred many times. The gene calls are TRBV15 and TRBJ2-3; unclear D gene. The CDR3 covers 16 residues. V was clipped by 0 bases and J by 1 base, with 11 bases between them. Germline CDR1 LNHNV, CDR2 YYDKDF (reference sequence). CDR3 nucleotide sequence: TGTGCCACCAGCAGAGATTTGGGGTATGGCACAGATACGCAGTATTTT. Protein product: CATSRDLGYGTDTQYF.

In its sample, this clonotype was seen a few times. The chain is built from TRBV5-1 and TRBJ1-2; D gene ambiguous. In germline, CDR1 is SGHRS, CDR2 YFSETQ. V lost 3 bases to trimming and J lost 0 bases, with 6 bases between them. CDR3 length equals 13 residues. Here the CDR3 DNA reads TGCGCCAGCAGCTATGACACTAACTATGGCTACACCTTC. This sequence encodes CASSYDTNYGYTF.

This clonotype was seen more than once but under ten times. V gene TRBV28 combines with J gene TRBJ2-1; 7 bases align to TRBD1. V was pared by 3 bases and J by 2 bases, with 10 bases of the junction left unmatched. The CDR3 loop spans 17 amino acids. Germline CDR1 reads MDHEN; CDR2 reads SYDVKM. The CDR3 loop is CASSLWTDRDTYNEQFF. Here the CDR3 DNA reads TGTGCCAGCAGTTTGTGGACAGACAGGGACACCTACAATGAGCAGTTCTTC.

The genes are TRBV15 and TRBJ1-2; D is ambiguous. Germline V gene lookup returns CDR1 LNHNV and CDR2 YYDKDF (reference sequence). This CDR3 comprises 15 residues. V was pared by 0 bases and J by 2 bases, with 10 bases between. In nucleotides, the CDR3 is TGTGCCACCAGCAGAGAGAACCCAACAAACTATGGCTACACCTTC. Amino acids: CATSRENPTNYGYTF.

This clonotype was seen a few times. The rearrangement uses TRBV6-1 and TRBJ1-2; possible D gene TRBD1, 6 bases. The CDR3 contains 14 residues. In germline, CDR1 is MNHNS, CDR2 SASEGT. Deletions cut 7 bases from V and 0 bases from J, with 12 bases between. The CDR3 DNA reads as TGTGCCAGCATGTGGACAGCTCCTAACTATGGCTACACCTTC. It translates to CASMWTAPNYGYTF.

This clonotype was counted only a few times. The chain employs TRBV5-1 and TRBJ1-1; 8 bases align to TRBD1. V was pared by 0 bases and J by 2 bases, with 6 bases of the junction left unmatched. The CDR3 length is 16 residues. The germline V gene encodes CDR1 SGHRS and CDR2 YFSETQ. Here the CDR3 DNA reads TGCGCCAGCAGCTTGGTCCCTACAGGGGGTAACACTGAAGCTTTCTTT. This translates into CASSLVPTGGNTEAFF.

This clonotype was seen a handful of times. This chain uses TRBV7-8 with TRBJ1-5; 7 bases are shared with TRBD1. With 5 bases clipped from V and 4 bases from J, the junction kept 8 bases outside the gene matches. Germline loops: CDR1 SGHVS, CDR2 FQNEAQ. This CDR3 comprises 15 residues. The CDR3 DNA reads TGTGCCAGCAGCCTGGAGACAGGGTCGAATCAGCCCCAGCATTTT. Translated: CASSLETGSNQPQHF.

The sample holds many counts of this clonotype. The junction departs from the called germline gene at one end, perhaps through a read error. J is TRBJ2-7 and V is TRBV5-1; D is unresolved. This CDR3 is 16 amino acids long. CDR1 SGHRS and CDR2 YFSETQ come from the germline V gene. CDR3 residues: CASSLEPGPTLYVQYF. The CDR3 nucleotides read TGCGCCAGCAGCTTGGAACCGGGTCCAACATTGTACGTGCAGTACTTC. Complete variable domain (other parts from reference TRBV5-1 and TRBJ2-7): KAGVTQTPRYLIKTRGQQVTLSCSPISGHRSVSWYQQTPGQGLQFLFEYFSETQRNKGNFPGRFSGRQFSNSRSEMNVSTLELGDSALYLCASSLEPGPTLYVQYFGPGTRLTVT.

V gene TRBV27 combines with J gene TRBJ2-3; D remains unclear. Germline-derived CDR1 and CDR2 are MNHEY and SMNVEV (reference sequence). Trimming stripped 3 bases from V and 0 bases from J, with 7 bases between. The CDR3 consists of 14 residues. CDR3 in DNA: TGTGCCAGCAGTTTGGCGTGGAGCACAGATACGCAGTATTTT. Translation gives CASSLAWSTDTQYF.

The J gene is TRBJ2-1, the V gene TRBV7-6; 14 bases align to TRBD2. Germline V gene sequence: CDR1 SGHVS, CDR2 FNYEAQ. V lost 2 bases and J lost 3; bases outside the gene matches: 9. This CDR3 comprises 19 residues. CDR3 DNA sequence: TGTGCCAGCAGCTTAAGAGGGACTAGCGGGAGTCCGCTCTACAATGAGCAGTTCTTC. Encoded protein: CASSLRGTSGSPLYNEQFF. Full variable domain (outside the CDR3, taken from reference TRBV7-6 and TRBJ2-1): GAGVSQSPRYKVTKRGQDVALRCDPISGHVSLYWYRQALGQGPEFLTYFNYEAQQDKSGLPNDRFSAERPEGSISTLTIQRTEQRDSAMYRCASSLRGTSGSPLYNEQFFGPGTRLTVL.

This clonotype has a count of ten or more. CDR3 sequence: CASSLSGGLAGGRYNEQFF. As DNA, the CDR3 is TGTGCCAGCAGTTTATCGGGCGGACTAGCGGGAGGCCGCTACAATGAGCAGTTCTTC. The chain joins TRBV27 to TRBJ2-1, with 14 positions matching TRBD2. Germline-derived CDR1 and CDR2 are MNHEY and SMNVEV (reference sequence). After removal of 0 bases from V and 3 bases from J, the junction contained 7 bases not matched to a gene. This CDR3 has 19 amino acids.

This clonotype was seen a few times. The chain joins TRBV6-5 to TRBJ2-7; D gene uncertain. V was clipped by 0 bases and J by 3 bases, with 18 bases between them. Germline CDR1 is MNHEY and CDR2 is SVGAGI. The CDR3 length is 17 residues. CDR3 region: CASSYSRGRPPLYEQYF. In nucleotides, the CDR3 is TGTGCCAGCAGTTACTCGAGAGGTAGACCCCCTCTCTACGAGCAGTACTTC.

This rearrangement joins TRBV5-1 to TRBJ2-1; 10 bases agree with TRBD1. Per germline, CDR1 SGHRS and CDR2 YFSETQ. The length of the CDR3 is 16 residues. Trimming at V came to 4 bases and at J to 2 bases, leaving 6 bases not matched to a gene. The CDR3 spells CASSPAGTGAYNEQFF. In nucleotides, the CDR3 is TGCGCCAGCAGCCCGGCCGGGACAGGGGCCTACAATGAGCAGTTCTTC.

The chain employs TRBV9 and TRBJ2-1; 9 nucleotides line up with TRBD2. The length of the CDR3 is 16 residues. CDR1 and CDR2 (germline): SGDLS, YYNGEE. J gave up 5 bases and V 0 bases, and 6 bases lay outside the gene matches. The CDR3, as DNA: TGTGCCAGCAGCGTAGTCTACTTAGCGGGGGACAATGAGCAGTTCTTC. It translates to CASSVVYLAGDNEQFF.

This clonotype showed up many times. The gene calls are TRBV27 and TRBJ2-3; weak D call: TRBD2 (6 bases). Germline V gives CDR1 MNHEY, CDR2 SMNVEV (reference sequence). The CDR3 has 15 residues. The V and J ends lost 4 bases and 3 bases respectively, with 14 bases between them. The CDR3 coding sequence is TGTGCCAGCAGTTCCCCTGTCGGGAGTACAGATACGCAGTATTTT. Protein: CASSSPVGSTDTQYF.

This clonotype has a handful of counts. V gene TRBV20-1 combines with J gene TRBJ2-1; 7 positions agree with TRBD1. CDR1 and CDR2 from the germline V gene are DFQATT and SNEGSKA (reference sequence). Trimming removed 6 bases from V and 0 bases from J; junction bases left unmatched: 5. The CDR3 totals 14 residues. CDR3 bases: TGCAGTGCCTACGACAGGGTCTCCTACAATGAGCAGTTCTTC. Its translation is CSAYDRVSYNEQFF.

V is TRBV18 and J is TRBJ2-5; no clear D gene. The CDR3 has 14 residues. V gave up 2 bases and J gave up 1 base, with 8 bases separating them. Germline lookup yields CDR1 KGHSH and CDR2 LQKENI. CDR3 in DNA: TGTGCCAGCTCACCATCCCCGGTCCAAGAGACCCAGTACTTC. Translating gives CASSPSPVQETQYF.

The gene calls are TRBV7-9 and TRBJ1-2; a weak D match, TRBD1 (6 bases). This CDR3 contains 12 residues. Germline CDR1 reads SEHNR; CDR2 reads FQNEAQ (reference sequence). The CDR3 DNA follows: TGTGCTATAAGGGACGTCGGGGGCGGCTACACCTTC. Translating gives CAIRDVGGGYTF.

This clonotype was seen more than once but under ten times. The rearrangement links TRBV29-1 to TRBJ2-1; 11 positions match TRBD2. The CDR3 covers 15 residues. J lost 6 bases, V lost 7 bases, and 11 bases had no gene match. CDR1 is SQVTM, CDR2 ANQGSEA, per germline. The CDR3 loop reads CSGGLRTSGSNEQFF. As DNA, the CDR3 is TGCAGCGGAGGGTTGAGGACTAGCGGGTCCAATGAGCAGTTCTTC.

This clonotype showed up just a few times. This chain links TRBV29-1 with TRBJ2-5; TRBD2 matches 7 bases. Losses at the gene ends were 6 bases for V and 5 bases for J; bases not matched to a gene: 15. Germline CDR1 is SQVTM and CDR2 is ANQGSEA. The CDR3 is 15 residues long. The DNA for the CDR3 is TGCAGCGTCCCCGCGCGGCGGGGGTTGAAGGAGACCCAGTACTTC. Protein: CSVPARRGLKETQYF.

This sequence joins TRBV6-2 or TRBV6-3 and TRBJ2-3; D not resolved. Trimming removed 6 bases from V and 6 bases from J, with 10 bases in between. The CDR3 length is 12 residues. Per germline, CDR1 MNHEY and CDR2 SVGEGT. The CDR3 is CASRRDWDTQYF. The CDR3 nucleotides read TGTGCCAGCAGGAGAGACTGGGATACGCAGTATTTT.

This clonotype has a handful of counts. The chain combines TRBV27 with TRBJ2-1; TRBD2 agrees at 7 bases. This CDR3 has 16 residues. The germline V gene encodes CDR1 MNHEY and CDR2 SMNVEV (reference sequence). V shed 5 bases, J shed 5 bases, and the junction held 12 bases outside the gene matches. Here the CDR3 reads CASSTGTSGGHNEQFF. For the CDR3, the DNA is TGTGCCAGCAGTACCGGAACTTCGGGGGGACACAATGAGCAGTTCTTC.

This clonotype was found a few times. This chain links TRBV20-1 with TRBJ2-1, with 11 bases lining up with TRBD2. This CDR3 is 17 amino acids long. The germline gives CDR1 DFQATT, CDR2 SNEGSKA (reference sequence). V shed 6 bases, J shed 3 bases, and the junction held 13 bases outside the gene matches. CDR3 bases: TGCAGTGCCAAGGGACTAGCGGTTGGTTCGGGCTACAATGAGCAGTTCTTC. This sequence encodes CSAKGLAVGSGYNEQFF.

The CDR3 DNA follows: TGTGCCAGCAGCTTGGTCCAGGGGGGCACTGAAGCTTTCTTT. Translation gives CASSLVQGGTEAFF. V gene TRBV5-6 combines with J gene TRBJ1-1; TRBD1 matches at 7 bases. The junction had 3 bases not matched to a gene; V was cut back by 0 bases and J by 4 bases. Germline CDR1 reads SGHDT; CDR2 reads YYEEEE. The CDR3 is 14 amino acids.

This clonotype was recorded a few times. The chain employs TRBV5-1 and TRBJ2-7; tentative D call: TRBD2 (6 bases). The CDR3 is made up of 14 amino acids. The V end lost 1 base, the J end lost 0 bases, and 8 bases lay between the germline ends. Germline values: CDR1 SGHRS, CDR2 YFSETQ. This chain's CDR3 is CASSLSGDSYEQYF. The CDR3 bases are TGCGCCAGCAGCTTGTCGGGGGACTCCTACGAGCAGTACTTC.

This clonotype was recorded at least ten times. The DNA of the CDR3 is TGTGCCAGCAGCCTCCTAGCGGGAGGAATCACAGATACGCAGTATTTT. Translated, it gives CASSLLAGGITDTQYF. This chain joins TRBV7-2 and TRBJ2-3; 11 positions match TRBD2. The germline CDR1 and CDR2 sequences are SGHTA and FQGNSA. The J segment lost 2 bases and the V segment lost 5 bases, leaving 6 bases of the junction unmatched. The CDR3 contains 16 residues.

In DNA form, the CDR3 reads TGTGCCAGCCTCAACCCAGGGAGCAATCAGCCCCAGCATTTT. This sequence encodes CASLNPGSNQPQHF. The gene calls are TRBV6-2 or TRBV6-3 and TRBJ1-5; D is perhaps TRBD1 (5 bases). Trimming removed 8 bases from V and 1 base from J, with 12 bases in between. Germline V gene lookup returns CDR1 MNHEY and CDR2 SVGEGT. This CDR3 contains 14 residues.